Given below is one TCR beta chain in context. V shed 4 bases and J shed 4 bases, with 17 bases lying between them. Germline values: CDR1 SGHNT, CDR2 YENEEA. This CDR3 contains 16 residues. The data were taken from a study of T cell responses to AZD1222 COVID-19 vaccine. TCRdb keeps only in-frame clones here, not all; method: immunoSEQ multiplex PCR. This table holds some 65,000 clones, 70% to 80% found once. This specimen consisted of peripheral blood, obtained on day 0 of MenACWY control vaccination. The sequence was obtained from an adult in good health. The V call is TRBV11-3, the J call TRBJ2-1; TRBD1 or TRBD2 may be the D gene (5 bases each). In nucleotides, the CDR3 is TGTGCCAGCAGCTGGGGCAGAGCGGACCTTTACAATGAGCAGTTCTTC. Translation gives CASSWGRADLYNEQFF.